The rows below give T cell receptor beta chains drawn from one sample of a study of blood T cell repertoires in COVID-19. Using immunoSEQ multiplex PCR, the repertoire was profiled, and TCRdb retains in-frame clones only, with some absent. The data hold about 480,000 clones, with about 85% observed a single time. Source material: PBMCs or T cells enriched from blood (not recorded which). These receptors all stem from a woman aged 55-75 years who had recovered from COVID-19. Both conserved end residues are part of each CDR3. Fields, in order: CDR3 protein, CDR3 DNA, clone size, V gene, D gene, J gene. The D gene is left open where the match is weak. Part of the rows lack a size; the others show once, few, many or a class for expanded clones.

CDR3aa: CASSAGNGQPQHF; CDR3nt: TGTGCCAGCAGCGCAGGGAATGGGCAGCCCCAGCATTTT; abundance: -; v_gene: TRBV9; d_gene: -; j_gene: TRBJ1-5
CDR3aa: CASSTRTGPDEKLFF; CDR3nt: TGTGCCAGCAGTACCCGAACAGGACCCGATGAAAAACTGTTTTTT; abundance: -; v_gene: TRBV6-7; d_gene: -; j_gene: TRBJ1-4
CDR3aa: CAISDRGAEAFF; CDR3nt: TGTGCCATCAGTGACAGGGGTGCCGAAGCTTTCTTT; abundance: -; v_gene: TRBV10-3; d_gene: -; j_gene: TRBJ1-1
CDR3aa: CAWSVAGSYEQYF; CDR3nt: TGTGCCTGGAGTGTAGCGGGGTCCTACGAGCAGTACTTC; abundance: -; v_gene: TRBV30; d_gene: TRBD2; j_gene: TRBJ2-7
CDR3aa: CASSEFHRGYYTF; CDR3nt: TGTGCCAGCAGTGAATTCCACAGGGGATACTACACCTTC; abundance: -; v_gene: TRBV25-1; d_gene: TRBD1; j_gene: TRBJ1-2
CDR3aa: CASSQETNYGYTF; CDR3nt: TGTGCCAGCAGCCAAGAGACAAACTATGGCTACACCTTC; abundance: -; v_gene: TRBV3-1/TRBV3-2; d_gene: -; j_gene: TRBJ1-2
CDR3aa: CASSSSDAYEQYF; CDR3nt: TGTGCCAGCAGCTCTAGCGATGCCTACGAGCAGTACTTC; abundance: -; v_gene: TRBV7-9; d_gene: -; j_gene: TRBJ2-7
CDR3aa: CSVEDPRKGNTIYF; CDR3nt: TGCAGCGTTGAAGATCCGAGGAAGGGAAACACCATATATTTT; abundance: -; v_gene: TRBV29-1; d_gene: -; j_gene: TRBJ1-3
CDR3aa: CASSYSGVAGGREQYF; CDR3nt: TGTGCCAGCAGTTACTCCGGTGTAGCGGGTGGGAGGGAGCAGTACTTC; abundance: -; v_gene: TRBV6-5; d_gene: TRBD2; j_gene: TRBJ2-7
CDR3aa: CASIQGMNTEAFF; CDR3nt: TGTGCCAGCATACAGGGGATGAACACTGAAGCTTTCTTT; abundance: -; v_gene: TRBV2; d_gene: TRBD1; j_gene: TRBJ1-1
CDR3aa: CASSQGEYSGANVLTF; CDR3nt: TGTGCCAGTAGTCAGGGGGAGTACTCTGGGGCCAACGTCCTGACTTTC; abundance: -; v_gene: TRBV19; d_gene: TRBD1; j_gene: TRBJ2-6
CDR3aa: CASSQGFRRSSF; CDR3nt: TGTGCCAGCAGCCAAGGGTTTCGAAGGAGTTCCTTC; abundance: -; v_gene: TRBV14; d_gene: -; j_gene: TRBJ1-2
CDR3aa: CATGGYTGELFF; CDR3nt: TGTGCCACGGGGGGGTACACCGGGGAGCTGTTTTTT; abundance: -; v_gene: TRBV24-1; d_gene: TRBD2; j_gene: TRBJ2-2
CDR3aa: CATSVPTGSSYNEQFF; CDR3nt: TGTGCCACCAGTGTCCCGACAGGGAGCTCCTACAATGAGCAGTTCTTC; abundance: few; v_gene: TRBV24-1; d_gene: TRBD1; j_gene: TRBJ2-1
CDR3aa: CASSSGQRVLTQHF; CDR3nt: TGTGCCAGCAGCTCTGGACAGAGGGTGCTTACCCAGCATTTT; abundance: -; v_gene: TRBV7-2; d_gene: -; j_gene: TRBJ1-5
CDR3aa: CASSLGGLANTGELFF; CDR3nt: TGTGCCAGCAGCTTAGGCGGCCTCGCGAACACCGGGGAGCTGTTTTTT; abundance: -; v_gene: TRBV11-3; d_gene: -; j_gene: TRBJ2-2
CDR3aa: CASSPGLEVSGASTDTQYF; CDR3nt: TGTGCCAGCAGCCCGGGATTAGAAGTTAGCGGGGCTAGCACAGATACGCAGTATTTT; abundance: -; v_gene: TRBV11-3; d_gene: TRBD2; j_gene: TRBJ2-3